This T cell receptor (beta chain) was identified during a study of T cell responses to AZD1222 COVID-19 vaccine. Findings and caveats of the study: Across spike, vaccine-associated CD4 TCRs were found, dominant at 160-218 and 743-854. Repertoire sampling was restricted to post-peak T cell response timepoints.

Per the germline V gene, CDR1 is MRHNA and CDR2 is SNTAGT. Trimming took off 6 bases at V and 8 bases at J, with 21 bases between the two ends. This CDR3 has 15 amino acids. Clones were sequenced by immunoSEQ multiplex PCR, and TCRdb holds only the in-frame ones, with some missing. The sample holds approximately 150,000 clones, more than 70% seen once. A word on this clone: Its target is unknown.

The chain is built from TRBV6-4 and TRBJ2-3, with a tentative D call TRBD2 (6 bases). The sequence derives from an adult who received the AZD1222 COVID-19 vaccine. This specimen consisted of peripheral blood, obtained 28 days after the second AZD1222 dose. CDR3 loop: CASSVVEGTAGTQYF. In nucleotides, the CDR3 is TGTGCCAGCAGCGTCGTTGAAGGGACTGCGGGTACGCAGTATTTT.